This entry describes one T cell receptor (beta chain). Its cognate antigen is unknown. The sample originates from a study of T cells in localized non-small cell lung cancer. The protocol was immunoSEQ multiplex PCR, while the TCRdb copy is restricted to in-frame clones and leaves out a portion. The sample includes fewer than 45,000 clones, 70% to 90% of them seen just once. Points from the study as a whole: Out of the top 100 tumor clones, a median approximately 57 were seen in adjacent lung. Compared with tumor, uninvolved adjacent lung displayed greater T cell clonality, ranking highest overall. Since sequencing was restricted to only one region of the tumor, intratumor heterogeneity remains a possibility.

The ends were cut back, 2 bases at V and 2 bases at J, with 16 bases in the middle. The CDR3 runs to 17 residues. The sequence was obtained from a man aged 35 to 70 with stage I lung adenocarcinoma. Sequencing used peripheral blood, obtained before any cancer treatment. This chain joins TRBV23-1 and TRBJ2-1; a weak D match, TRBD2 (6 bases). TRBV23-1 is known as an ORF, though its function is uncertain. The CDR3 reads CASSQHLSGPAYNEQFF. DNA of the CDR3: TGCGCCAGCAGTCAACACCTTAGCGGTCCTGCCTACAATGAGCAGTTCTTC.